Shown below are 6 T cell receptor beta chains from a single sample sequenced in a study of blood T cell repertoires in COVID-19. Generated by immunoSEQ multiplex PCR, the TCRdb table keeps only in-frame clones and is missing some. This table has more than 85,000 clones, around 90% appearing once. Sequencing was carried out using peripheral blood. The receptors were gathered from a woman in her fifties or sixties with COVID-19, enrolled during active disease.

The J gene is TRBJ2-1, the V gene TRBV2; 13 bases match TRBD2. The CDR3 runs to 15 residues. V was clipped by 6 bases and J by 7 bases; unmatched bases: 6. Germline loops: CDR1 SNHLY, CDR2 FYNNEI. Here the CDR3 reads CASSVLAGGPNEQFF. CDR3 nucleotides: TGTGCCAGCAGCGTACTAGCGGGGGGGCCGAATGAGCAGTTCTTC.

The gene calls are TRBV2 and TRBJ1-6, with D possibly TRBD1 on 6 matching bases. This CDR3 is built from 16 residues. V lost 3 bases, J lost 5 bases, and 14 bases lay in between. The germline V gene has CDR1 SNHLY and CDR2 FYNNEI. The DNA of the CDR3 is TGTGCCAGCAGTGAGCAGGGGCCACCCAATAATTCACCCCTCCACTTT. Its translation is CASSEQGPPNNSPLHF.

The CDR3 DNA reads as TGTGCCAGCAGCTTTCAGGGTGCCACTGAAGCTTTCTTT. This codes for CASSFQGATEAFF. The V call is TRBV5-6, the J call TRBJ1-1; D perhaps matches TRBD1 (5 bases). Trimming removed 2 bases at V and 4 bases at J, with 9 bases between. CDR1 SGHDT and CDR2 YYEEEE come from the germline V gene. This CDR3 spans 13 amino acids.

V and J are TRBV11-2 and TRBJ2-3; 8 bases are a match to TRBD2. The germline CDR1 and CDR2 sequences are SGHAT and FQNNGV. CDR3 length equals 15 residues. J was trimmed by 0 bases and V by 5 bases; bases with no gene match: 4. CDR3 sequence reads: CASSERGISTDTQYF. CDR3 DNA: TGTGCCAGCAGCGAGCGGGGGATCAGCACAGATACGCAGTATTTT.

This clone was detected once. The chain employs TRBV30 and TRBJ2-1; perhaps TRBD2 as D (6 bases). CDR3 length: 14 amino acids. Between the trimmed V and J ends, which lost 2 bases and 7 bases, there was a span of 15 bases. Germline lookup yields CDR1 GTSNPN and CDR2 SVGIG (reference sequence). CDR3 amino acids: CAWSMGLKVNEQFF. The CDR3 bases are TGTGCCTGGAGTATGGGACTCAAGGTAAATGAGCAGTTCTTC.

The J gene is TRBJ1-1, the V gene TRBV6-2 or TRBV6-3, with D possibly TRBD1 on 5 matching bases. Between the trimmed V and J ends, which lost 4 bases and 4 bases, there was a span of 10 bases. CDR1 is MNHEY, CDR2 SVGEGT, per germline. CDR3 length: 13 residues. In DNA, the CDR3 is TGTGCCAGCAGTTCGGGACTGGGCACTGAAGCTTTCTTT. Its translation is CASSSGLGTEAFF.